The sequence of this T cell receptor (beta chain) was determined in a study of CD8+ T cells in alopecia areata (dated by TCRdb to about 2018). Background for the entire study: Treated patients were enrolled in an open-label pilot trial of oral tofacitinib, 5 to 10 mg twice daily, for moderate-to-severe alopecia areata. Patients received tofacitinib for 6 to 18 months and were then followed off drug for 6 months to check for delayed response and recurrence. Disease severity in treated patients was measured with the SALT score, which quantifies the percentage of affected scalp surface area. High-throughput TCRbeta sequencing was used to examine T cell clonal expansion in alopecia areata in both the C3H/HeJ mouse model and human patients. Human TCRbeta sequencing covered scalp tissue and sorted CD4+ and CD8+ peripheral blood T cells from patchy and totalis/universalis alopecia areata patients and healthy controls. Patients on tofacitinib were biopsied at baseline and after 4 and 24 weeks of treatment, and several of the patients also had a later scalp biopsy. Scalp clonality was compared among normal scalp (n=4), patchy alopecia areata scalp (n=8), and alopecia totalis/universalis scalp (n=8). RNA came from the PAXgene miRNA kit for fixed scalp, the miRNeasy kit for PBMCs, and the RNeasy kit for mouse skin. Amplification of TCRbeta CDR3 regions was done by immunoSEQ multiplex PCR using 35 Vbeta forward primers and 13 Jbeta reverse primers. What the research found in general, with its limitations: With tofacitinib, both scalp clonality and the number of expanded CD8+ clones among the top 100 scalp clones went down significantly. Higher clonality and more expanded CD8+ clones were observed in lesional scalp than in normal scalp, particularly in alopecia totalis/universalis, a finding suggestive of antigenic drive. Compared with mice, TCR sequences shared between patients were less clear, possibly partly because of HLA diversity across the patient population. During tofacitinib treatment, many expanded lesional clones stuck around in both scalp and blood, and this persistence may partly explain why relapse happens after treatment is stopped. Because the treated cohort was small and included a single nonresponder, larger studies are needed to assess links between baseline CD8+ expansion and response. Scalp TCR repertoire analysis is complicated because resident alphabeta T cells in normal human skin are also sequenced, whereas mouse skin is dominated by gammadelta T cells.

The intended sense of this specimen's time point label: about 25 weeks on oral tofacitinib. Reading the label with the study, this specimen's treatment or condition is: oral pan-JAK inhibitor, 5-10 mg twice daily. Lesional scalp punch biopsies and peripheral blood were collected from alopecia areata patients. After PBMCs were isolated by density centrifugation and stained for CD3, CD4 and CD8, a FACSAria was used to sort CD4+ and CD8+ T cells. The germline V gene gives CDR1 as SGHVS and CDR2 as FQNEAQ. Trimming costs V 1 base and J 4 bases, and their ends lie 14 bases apart. The CDR3 holds 16 amino acids from the cysteine to the phenylalanine. Only the CDR3 portion is preserved as DNA: 48 bases, with reading frame beginning at the first base. The library came from the immunoSEQ multiplex PCR assay. RNA was extracted from all samples and reverse transcribed into cDNA, which served as template for TCR sequencing. First-strand cDNA was synthesized using SuperScript III with a 2:1 mix of oligo-dT and random hexamers. A synthetic immune receptor repertoire was used to gauge amplification bias, and whatever bias remained was removed computationally. In the authors' own workflow: Raw reads were preprocessed to remove errors, and CDR3 was defined according to IMGT conventions as the region from the conserved cysteine to phenylalanine. Clonality was computed as 1 minus the Shannon entropy, with the entropy normalized by log2 of the number of productive unique TCRs. Whether each scalp clone was CD4 or CD8 was inferred by checking scalp TCRbeta sequences against the CD4 and CD8 repertoires from sorted blood. What TCRdb holds here is the immuneACCESS table cut down to in-frame rearrangements. Part of the clones is not present; checked against another copy, under half of the missing clones reflect an unresolved V gene, and the others are unexplained. The V and J calls and the clone size are those of that table, but D and trimming were determined from the DNA. For this sample the table gives 200,000 or so clones, of which nearly 60% were detected only once. The top ten constitute approximately 5.1% of the sample.

This clone was recorded a few times. Its target antigen remains unknown. No qualities accompany the bases; no much larger clone lies one base away. This receptor chain uses TRBV7-8 and TRBJ1-5, and the D gene may be TRBD1, 5 bases matching. Sequenced here: CD4+ T cells sorted from blood, sampled at week 24, from a patient treated with tofacitinib. The clonotype was recovered from a human donor with alopecia areata. The DNA sequence is TGTGCCAGCAGCTTAGAAGAACAGGAATATAATCAGCCCCAGCATTTT. The translation is CASSLEEQEYNQPQHF.